This is a list of T cell receptor beta chains from one sample in a study of blood T cell repertoires in COVID-19. Only in-frame clones appear in the TCRdb table, and some are missing; sequencing was by immunoSEQ multiplex PCR. The sample holds 180,000 or so clones, roughly 79% seen once. The sequenced sample consisted of peripheral blood. Receptor source: a woman in her thirties or forties with COVID-19, enrolled during active disease. CDR3s include the opening cysteine and the closing phenylalanine or tryptophan. The D gene is left open where the match is weak. Not all rows give a size; the values are once, few, many and, for expanded clones, a class.

size	V	J	D	length	DNA	CDR3
few	TRBV3-1/TRBV3-2	TRBJ1-1	-	15	TGTGCCAGCAGCCATAATCAGGGGCTGAACACTGAAGCTTTCTTT	CASSHNQGLNTEAFF
once	TRBV5-1	TRBJ2-1	TRBD2	15	TGCGCCAGCAGCCAGACTAGCGCCAAAGGGAATGAGCAGTTCTTC	CASSQTSAKGNEQFF
-	TRBV5-1	TRBJ2-1	TRBD2	15	TGCGCCAGCAGCTCCGGACTAGCGGGAGGTAATGAGCAGTTCTTC	CASSSGLAGGNEQFF
-	TRBV20-1	TRBJ2-3	-	11	TGCAGTGCTAGTATCCTAGATACGCAGTATTTT	CSASILDTQYF
-	TRBV6-5	TRBJ1-1	-	15	TGTGCCAGCAGTTACTCGACGCAGGGGCGGTCTGAAGCTTTCTTT	CASSYSTQGRSEAFF
-	TRBV3-1/TRBV3-2	TRBJ1-2	TRBD1	14	TGTGCCAGCAGCCGTCCCGACAGGGGTAGTGGCTACACCTTC	CASSRPDRGSGYTF
-	TRBV19	TRBJ1-1	-	13	TGTGCCAGTAGTATACAGGGGAAGACTGAAGCTTTCTTT	CASSIQGKTEAFF
-	TRBV7-2	TRBJ2-7	-	12	TGTGCCAGCAGCCCGGGGACTTACGAGCAGTACTTC	CASSPGTYEQYF
-	TRBV5-3	TRBJ1-5	-	14	TGTGCCAGAAGCTTGTTAGGCGGCCTCCAGCCCCAGCATTTT	CARSLLGGLQPQHF
-	TRBV30	TRBJ1-6	TRBD1	13	TGTGCCTGGAGCGGACAGGTTGCTTCACCCCTCCACTTT	CAWSGQVASPLHF
-	TRBV9	TRBJ1-2	-	15	TGTGCCAGCAGCGGGGGGAGGGGGGGATCATTTGGCTACACCTTC	CASSGGRGGSFGYTF
once	TRBV2	TRBJ2-5	-	13	TGTGCCAGCAGTGATTCACGGGCGGGGACCCAGTACTTC	CASSDSRAGTQYF
once	TRBV6-5	TRBJ1-1	-	14	TGTGCCAGCAGTACCGAAACAGGGTTCACTGAAGCTTTCTTT	CASSTETGFTEAFF
-	TRBV7-9	TRBJ1-2	TRBD1	16	TGTGCCAGCAGCTTGGGACAGGGGGCTGGGAACTATGGCTACACCTTC	CASSLGQGAGNYGYTF
-	TRBV7-8	TRBJ2-2	TRBD2	15	TGTGCCAGCAACCCCAGCGGGACGAACACCGGGGAGCTGTTTTTT	CASNPSGTNTGELFF
-	TRBV5-8	TRBJ1-4	-	14	TGTGCCAGCAGCTCCGGGACACTGGACGGGAAACTGTTTTTT	CASSSGTLDGKLFF
-	TRBV5-4	TRBJ2-2	TRBD1	16	TGTGCCAGCAGCCCGTTGGGACAGGTTAACACCGGGGAGCTGTTTTTT	CASSPLGQVNTGELFF
-	TRBV7-2	TRBJ2-1	-	12	TGTGCCAGCAGCTTAGACCTAGGTTCGCAGTTCTTC	CASSLDLGSQFF
-	TRBV19	TRBJ2-2	-	15	TGTGCCAGTAGTATGGCCGCTTCGAACACCGGGGAGCTGTTTTTT	CASSMAASNTGELFF
-	TRBV15	TRBJ1-3	-	15	TGTGCCACCAGCAGAGATACAGGATCTGGAAACACCATATATTTT	CATSRDTGSGNTIYF
-	TRBV27	TRBJ2-7	-	13	TGTGCCAGCAGTTTCGGAGGGTCCTACGAGCAGTACTTC	CASSFGGSYEQYF
once	TRBV19	TRBJ1-1	-	18	TGTGCCAGTAGTATTAGCTGGATCCGACTCGCGGTGAACACTGAAGCTTTCTTT	CASSISWIRLAVNTEAFF
-	TRBV5-5	TRBJ1-5	-	15	TGTGCCAGCAGCTTCCGGGGAGTTAGCAATCAGCCCCAGCATTTT	CASSFRGVSNQPQHF
few	TRBV6-5	TRBJ1-3	-	16	TGTGCCAGCAGTTACCGACGTCCGGGGTCTGGAAACACCATATATTTT	CASSYRRPGSGNTIYF
-	TRBV5-4	TRBJ2-5	-	12	TGTGCCAGCAGCCTGGGAAGAGAACTCCAGTACTTC	CASSLGRELQYF
-	TRBV9	TRBJ2-1	-	14	TGTGCCAGCAGCAACGGGGATACCTACAATGAGCAGTTCTTC	CASSNGDTYNEQFF
once	TRBV4-1	TRBJ1-1	TRBD1	15	TGCGCCAGCAGCCAAGGCAACAGGGGAAACACTGAAGCTTTCTTT	CASSQGNRGNTEAFF
few	TRBV7-8	TRBJ1-1	-	14	TGTGCCAGCAAAGGAGAGGTTAGGAACACTGAAGCTTTCTTT	CASKGEVRNTEAFF
once	TRBV3-1/TRBV3-2	TRBJ1-4	-	14	TGTGCCAGCAGCCAGGGACTTATTAATGAAAAACTGTTTTTT	CASSQGLINEKLFF
-	TRBV14	TRBJ1-2	-	12	TGTGCCAGCAGCCAGGAGATCTATGGCTACACCTTC	CASSQEIYGYTF
few	TRBV7-8	TRBJ2-5	TRBD2	14	TGTGCCAGCAGCCCCACTAGCGGCCAAGAGACCCAGTACTTC	CASSPTSGQETQYF
once	TRBV4-1	TRBJ2-7	-	14	TGCGCCAGCAGCCAAGATGGCGTATCGGGCGAGCAGTACTTC	CASSQDGVSGEQYF
few	TRBV30	TRBJ1-5	-	14	TGTGCCTGGAGTGTCGGACTCTTCAATCAGCCCCAGCATTTT	CAWSVGLFNQPQHF
-	TRBV28	TRBJ1-4	-	13	TGTGCCAGCACAGGCTCAGTGAAGGAAAAACTGTTTTTT	CASTGSVKEKLFF
-	TRBV21-1	TRBJ2-3	-	19	TGTGCCAGCAGCAAAGCCGGGACTAGCGGGAGCGATCGCACAGATACGCAGTATTTT	CASSKAGTSGSDRTDTQYF
once	TRBV5-1	TRBJ2-7	-	14	TGCGCCAGCAGCTTGGAATGGGCGTCCTACGAGCAGTACTTC	CASSLEWASYEQYF
-	TRBV18	TRBJ2-1	TRBD2	14	TGTGCCAGCTCACCGCGGGAGACCAACAATGAGCAGTTCTTC	CASSPRETNNEQFF
-	TRBV2	TRBJ1-2	-	12	TGTGCCAGCTCGACATCTAACTATGGCTACACCTTC	CASSTSNYGYTF
-	TRBV5-4	TRBJ1-1	TRBD1	17	TGTGCCAGCAGAATGGTGGGTAGGGGGCGTACAAGCACTGAAGCTTTCTTT	CASRMVGRGRTSTEAFF
once	TRBV19	TRBJ2-1	TRBD2	16	TGTGCCAGTAGTATGGCTAGCGGAAGCTCCTACAATGAGCAGTTCTTC	CASSMASGSSYNEQFF
-	TRBV7-9	TRBJ1-2	TRBD1	15	TGTGCCAGCAGCCCATGGGACAGCCCTAACTATGGCTACACCTTC	CASSPWDSPNYGYTF
-	TRBV18	TRBJ2-1	TRBD2	16	TGTGCCAGCTCACCACAGGGACTAGTACTTAGCAATGAGCAGTTCTTC	CASSPQGLVLSNEQFF
-	TRBV6-2/TRBV6-3	TRBJ1-3	-	15	TGTGCCAGCAGTTACTCGAGCAGGGGTGGAAACACCATATATTTT	CASSYSSRGGNTIYF
-	TRBV5-4	TRBJ1-3	-	17	TGTGCCAGCAGCTTGGCGTCGGACAGAGAAGCCGGAAACACCATATATTTT	CASSLASDREAGNTIYF
-	TRBV6-2/TRBV6-3	TRBJ1-1	-	14	TGTGCCAGCAGTCGTTGGCAAGTGAACACTGAAGCTTTCTTT	CASSRWQVNTEAFF
-	TRBV2	TRBJ2-4	-	14	TGTGCCAGCAGTGAGGGCGGGAACCAAAACATTCAGTACTTC	CASSEGGNQNIQYF
-	TRBV6-5	TRBJ1-2	TRBD1	14	TGTGCCAGCAGACTGGGACAGCTGAACTATGGCTACACCTTC	CASRLGQLNYGYTF
-	TRBV28	TRBJ2-4	TRBD1	15	TGTGCCAGCAGTCCCCCCGGAGACAGGGCAGGCATTCAGTACTTC	CASSPPGDRAGIQYF
-	TRBV6-1	TRBJ1-4	-	15	TGTGCCAGCAGTGAACTTGATGGGGCTGGGGAAAAACTGTTTTTT	CASSELDGAGEKLFF
few	TRBV19	TRBJ2-2	TRBD2	15	TGTGCCAGTACCCCAGGACTAGCGGGGACCGGGGAGCTGTTTTTT	CASTPGLAGTGELFF
-	TRBV9	TRBJ2-2	-	15	TGTGCCAGCAGCGTAGTAGGGACTGTGGCCGGGGAGCTGTTTTTT	CASSVVGTVAGELFF
-	TRBV29-1	TRBJ1-1	-	13	TGCAGCGTTGAAGATTGGGGCACCCCTGAAGCTTTCTTT	CSVEDWGTPEAFF
-	TRBV6-6	TRBJ1-4	-	15	TGTGCCAGCAGACTGAACAGGGTGACGAGGGAAAAACTGTTTTTT	CASRLNRVTREKLFF
-	TRBV9	TRBJ2-5	TRBD2	15	TGTGCCAGCAGCGACGGGCGGGGGGGCCAAGAGACCCAGTACTTC	CASSDGRGGQETQYF
-	TRBV11-1	TRBJ1-2	-	14	TGTGCCAGCAGCTTACAGGGTGGATTCAATGGCTACACCTTC	CASSLQGGFNGYTF